These 24 T cell receptor beta chains were all obtained from the same sample, sequenced in a study of identical twins. TCRdb re-called the 5' RACE reads with MiXCR, one entry per CDR3 protein. The sample includes around 250,000 distinct CDR3 sequences, roughly 7% of them seen just once. The data were also submitted as part of a second study, on yellow fever vaccine responses in identical twins.

Material for sequencing was memory (CD45RO+) T cells sorted from blood. The receptors come from a young woman in good health.

This clonotype was seen at least ten times. This rearrangement joins TRBV5-5 to TRBJ1-5; D gene unclear. Trimming removed 0 bases at V and 10 bases at J, with 17 bases between. CDR3 size: 15 residues. CDR1 and CDR2 (germline): SGHKS, YYEKEE (reference sequence). The CDR3 loop is CASSLGGQLRVPQHF. CDR3 DNA: TGTGCCAGCAGCTTGGGTGGTCAGCTACGGGTCCCCCAGCATTTT.

J is TRBJ1-3 and V is TRBV3-1, with TRBD1 matching over 8 bases. The CDR3 contains 13 residues. Per the germline V gene, CDR1 is LGHDT and CDR2 is YNNKEL (reference sequence). The ends lost 7 bases at V and 4 bases at J; junction bases unmatched: 3. CDR3 residues: CASKDRVGNTIYF. DNA of the CDR3: TGTGCCAGCAAGGACAGGGTCGGAAACACCATATATTTT. The variable domain in full, completed from reference TRBV3-1 and TRBJ1-3, reads DTAVSQTPKYLVTQMGNDKSIKCEQNLGHDTMYWYKQDSKKFLKIMFSYNNKELIINETVPNRFSPKSPDKAHLNLHINSLELGDSAVYFCASKDRVGNTIYFGEGSWLTVV.

There are a few counts of this clonotype. The rearrangement joins TRBV5-1 to TRBJ2-7; 8 bases agree with TRBD2. The CDR3 spans 15 residues. V shed 4 bases, J shed 3 bases, and the junction held 9 bases outside the gene matches. Germline values: CDR1 SGHRS, CDR2 YFSETQ. DNA of the CDR3: TGCGCCAGCAGCGCCGTAGCGGGGACCATCTACGAGCAGTACGTC. It codes for CASSAVAGTIYEQYV.

The gene calls are TRBV6-2 or TRBV6-3 and TRBJ1-1; no reliable D call. The CDR3 sequence is 12 residues long. Trimming took 5 bases from V and 6 from J, leaving 10 bases between them. The germline CDR1 and CDR2 sequences are MNHEY and SVGEGT. In DNA form, the CDR3 reads TGTGCCAGCAGTACCGTGGGCCCTGAAGCTTTCTTT. Translated: CASSTVGPEAFF.

The V and J genes are TRBV2 and TRBJ2-5, with D possibly matching TRBD1 (5 bases). V was pared by 3 bases and J by 1 base, with 15 bases between. Germline CDR1 SNHLY, CDR2 FYNNEI. The CDR3 sequence is 16 residues long. The chain's CDR3 is CASSDLWGRSQETQYF. In DNA, the CDR3 is TGTGCCAGCAGTGATCTATGGGGCCGCAGCCAAGAGACCCAGTACTTC.

The chain joins TRBV7-8 to TRBJ2-3; D is unclear. V lost 5 bases, J lost 5 bases, and 20 bases lay in between. Germline V gene data show CDR1 as SGHVS and CDR2 as FQNEAQ. The CDR3 sequence is 16 residues long. In nucleotides, the CDR3 is TGTGCCAGCAGCCAAAACGAATTAAGAGGTATAGATACGCAGTATTTT. The encoded protein is CASSQNELRGIDTQYF.

This clonotype was counted ten times or more. The chain employs TRBV7-3 and TRBJ2-1, with D tentatively TRBD1 or TRBD2 (6 bases each). Germline lookup yields CDR1 SGHTA and CDR2 FQGTGA. The CDR3 is 16 amino acids. Trimming left V 1 base short and J 2 bases short, with 12 bases between. CDR3 in DNA: TGTGCCAGCAGCTTAAATTGGAGGGACACCTACAATGAGCAGTTCTTC. It codes for CASSLNWRDTYNEQFF.

In its sample, this clonotype was seen a few times. This chain links TRBV7-2 with TRBJ2-1; 9 bases line up with TRBD1. Germline assignment: CDR1 SGHTA and CDR2 FQGNSA. V dropped 3 bases and J dropped 6; count of bases not matched to a gene: 12. The CDR3 is 17 amino acids. In DNA form, the CDR3 reads TGTGCCAGCAGCTTTGAGTTGGGACAGGGAAATGTCAATGAGCAGTTCTTC. The encoded protein is CASSFELGQGNVNEQFF.

The chain carries TRBV5-5 and TRBJ2-5; D not resolved. Trimming removed 2 bases from V and 2 bases from J, with 13 bases in between. Germline assignment: CDR1 SGHKS and CDR2 YYEKEE (reference sequence). The CDR3 loop spans 15 amino acids. As DNA, the CDR3 is TGTGCCAGCAGCTTCGAACTGGCGACACAAGAGACCCAGTACTTC. Translating it yields CASSFELATQETQYF.

This CDR3 reads CASTTGGPTDTQYF. The DNA of the CDR3 is TGTGCCAGCACGACAGGGGGTCCCACAGATACGCAGTATTTT. The chain recombines TRBV6-1 with TRBJ2-3; 9 bases agree with TRBD1. Germline CDR1 is MNHNS and CDR2 is SASEGT. J lost 2 bases, V lost 7 bases, and 4 bases had no gene match. The CDR3 sequence is 14 residues long.

The V call is TRBV3-1, the J call TRBJ2-1; perhaps D is TRBD1 or TRBD2 (6 bases each). Germline V gene lookup returns CDR1 LGHDT and CDR2 YNNKEL (reference sequence). The ends were cut back, 1 base at V and 5 bases at J, with 15 bases in the middle. The CDR3 consists of 16 residues. CDR3 sequence (DNA): TGTGCCAGCAGCCAAGTTCCCGGGGGCAGCCACAATGAGCAGTTCTTC. Protein: CASSQVPGGSHNEQFF.

This clonotype has ten or more counts. J is TRBJ2-1 and V is TRBV5-1; 8 nucleotides agree with TRBD1. The ends lost 0 bases at V and 2 bases at J; junction bases unmatched: 1. This CDR3 region has 15 residues. Germline CDR1 SGHRS, CDR2 YFSETQ. The CDR3, as DNA: TGCGCCAGCAGCTTGGGACAGGGGACCTACAATGAGCAGTTCTTC. This encodes CASSLGQGTYNEQFF.

V gene TRBV25-1 combines with J gene TRBJ2-7, with 12 bases aligning to TRBD2. The CDR3 is made up of 17 amino acids. After removal of 5 bases from V and 5 bases from J, the junction contained 13 bases not matched to a gene. Germline CDR1 and CDR2: MGHDK and SYGVNS. The CDR3 DNA is TGTGCCAGCAGTCCGGCTAGCGGGAGGGCTGGGCAGGACGAGCAGTACTTC. It translates to CASSPASGRAGQDEQYF.

This clonotype was recorded at least ten times. This chain connects TRBV12-3 or TRBV12-4 to TRBJ2-1; 8 nucleotides match TRBD2. The CDR3 contains 15 residues. Trimming took 3 bases from V and 7 from J; bases not matched to a gene: 8. CDR3 residues: CASSFGSGTGNEQFF. In nucleotides, the CDR3 is TGTGCCAGCAGTTTTGGTAGCGGGACCGGGAATGAGCAGTTCTTC.

There are a few counts of this clonotype. V usage is TRBV15 and J usage is TRBJ1-4; D gene uncertain. This CDR3 is 15 amino acids long. The germline V gene encodes CDR1 LNHNV and CDR2 YYDKDF (reference sequence). V was shortened by 1 base and J by 0 bases, with 6 bases between the two germline ends. The CDR3 loop reads CATSRAGTTNEKLFF. CDR3 bases: TGTGCCACCAGCAGAGCGGGAACAACTAATGAAAAACTGTTTTTT. The full variable domain, in which reference TRBV15 and TRBJ1-4 provide the parts outside the CDR3, is DAMVIQNPRYQVTQFGKPVTLSCSQTLNHNVMYWYQQKSSQAPKLLFHYYDKDFNNEADTPDNFQSRRPNTSFCFLDIRSPGLGDTAMYLCATSRAGTTNEKLFFGSGTQLSVL.

The table lists this clonotype with a few counts. The chain combines TRBV20-1 with TRBJ2-5; D tentatively fits TRBD1 or TRBD2 (5 bases each). Germline-derived CDR1 and CDR2 are DFQATT and SNEGSKA (reference sequence). The V end lost 3 bases, the J end lost 1 base, and 12 bases lay between the germline ends. The CDR3 is 14 amino acids. The CDR3 coding sequence is TGCAGTGCTAGCTCCTGGGGGAGCCAAGAGACCCAGTACTTC. This sequence encodes CSASSWGSQETQYF.

This clonotype was seen at least ten times. This chain links TRBV12-3 or TRBV12-4 with TRBJ2-2; 9 nucleotides line up with TRBD1. V lost 10 bases, J lost 7 bases, and 10 bases stayed unmatched. The CDR3 is 14 residues long. The CDR3 is CATNLGQGNGELFF. In DNA form, the CDR3 reads TGTGCCACCAACCTGGGACAGGGTAACGGGGAGCTGTTTTTT.

This clonotype was seen a few times. V usage is TRBV24-1 and J usage is TRBJ2-2; 9 nucleotides agree with TRBD1. This CDR3 is 15 amino acids long. Germline V gene sequence: CDR1 KGHDR, CDR2 SFDVKD. J gave up 5 bases and V 6 bases, and 6 bases lay outside the gene matches. The CDR3 DNA reads as TGTGCCACCAGTAAACAGGGGGCGCGGACCGGGGAGCTGTTTTTT. Translation gives CATSKQGARTGELFF.

The J gene is TRBJ1-1, the V gene TRBV4-1; TRBD1 aligns across 8 bases. V lost 8 bases and J lost 6; bases outside the gene matches: 11. CDR3 length: 14 amino acids. CDR1 is MGHRA and CDR2 is YSYEKL in the germline V gene. CDR3 loop: CASQTADRASEAFF. The CDR3 coding sequence is TGCGCCAGCCAAACTGCGGACAGGGCCTCTGAAGCTTTCTTT.

This clonotype appeared many times. J is TRBJ2-4 and V is TRBV7-2; the D gene could be TRBD1 or TRBD2 (7 bases each). V lost 4 bases to trimming and J lost 7 bases, with 17 bases between them. Germline-derived CDR1 and CDR2 are SGHTA and FQGNSA. This CDR3 is built from 15 residues. CDR3: CASSSGGQSGNIQYF. As DNA, the CDR3 is TGTGCCAGCAGCTCGGGGGGACAGTCTGGGAACATTCAGTACTTC.

This clonotype has ten or more counts. The chain uses TRBV9 and TRBJ1-1; 9 bases match TRBD1. Germline values: CDR1 SGDLS, CDR2 YYNGEE. The CDR3 consists of 15 residues. V gave up 4 bases and J gave up 3 bases; unmatched junction bases: 7. As DNA, the CDR3 is TGTGCCAGCAGCTCCGACAGGGGGAAGGACACTGAAGCTTTCTTT. Residues: CASSSDRGKDTEAFF.

This clonotype has a count of ten or more. The chain joins TRBV5-6 to TRBJ2-4, with 7 bases identical to TRBD1. Germline trimming cut 3 bases from V and 6 bases from J; bases unmatched to any gene: 12. CDR1 is SGHDT and CDR2 is YYEEEE in the germline V gene. The CDR3 covers 16 residues. CDR3 protein: CASSSQGFGNRNIQYF. In DNA form, the CDR3 reads TGTGCCAGCAGCTCACAGGGGTTTGGGAACAGAAACATTCAGTACTTC.

There are a few counts of this clonotype. V and J are TRBV7-6 and TRBJ1-6; D may be TRBD1 (5 bases). Germline values: CDR1 SGHVS, CDR2 FNYEAQ. V lost 6 bases, J lost 8 bases, and 11 bases lay in between. The CDR3 loop spans 13 amino acids. Here the CDR3 reads CASSTTGDSPLHF. For the CDR3, the DNA is TGTGCCAGCAGTACCACGGGGGATTCACCCCTCCACTTT.

V gene TRBV13 combines with J gene TRBJ2-1; D not resolved. The CDR3 totals 15 residues. Trimming cost V 5 bases and J 0 bases, with 11 bases left between them. Germline lookup yields CDR1 PRHDT and CDR2 FYEKMQ (reference sequence). CDR3 protein: CASSNSRSSYNEQFF. The CDR3, as DNA: TGTGCCAGCAGCAACTCAAGGAGCTCCTACAATGAGCAGTTCTTC.